Included here is one T cell receptor beta chain sequence, with context. Germline-derived CDR1 and CDR2 are MNHEY and SMNVEV (reference sequence). V was shortened by 2 bases and J by 0 bases, with 8 bases between the two germline ends. This CDR3 contains 15 residues. The data belong to a study of cytomegalovirus exposure and HLA in healthy donors. Only in-frame clones appear in the TCRdb table, and some are missing; sequencing was by immunoSEQ multiplex PCR. Altogether approximately 270,000 clones are present, around 90% being singletons, with the ten largest covering around 0.34%. The receptor's source is a woman under 30 in good health and CMV-seronegative. The sequencing sample was made of PBMCs. The V and J genes are TRBV27 and TRBJ1-5; D remains unclear. CDR3 amino acids: CASSLRGFSNQPQHF. In DNA form, the CDR3 reads TGTGCCAGCAGTTTAAGAGGGTTTAGCAATCAGCCCCAGCATTTT.